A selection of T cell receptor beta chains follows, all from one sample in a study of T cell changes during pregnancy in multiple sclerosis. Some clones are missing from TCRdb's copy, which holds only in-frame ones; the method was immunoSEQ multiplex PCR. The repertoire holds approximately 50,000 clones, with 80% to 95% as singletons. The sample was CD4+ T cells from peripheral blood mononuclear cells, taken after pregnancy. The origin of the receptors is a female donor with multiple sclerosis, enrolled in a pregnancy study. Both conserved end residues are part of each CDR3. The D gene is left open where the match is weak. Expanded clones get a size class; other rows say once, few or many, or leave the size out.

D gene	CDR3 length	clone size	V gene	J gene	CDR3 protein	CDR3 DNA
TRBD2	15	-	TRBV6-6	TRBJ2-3	CASRIAGGSTDTQYF	TGTGCCAGCAGGATAGCGGGAGGGAGCACAGATACGCAGTATTTT
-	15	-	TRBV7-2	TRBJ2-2	CASSLDLRGTGELFF	TGTGCCAGCAGCTTAGATTTAAGGGGAACCGGGGAGCTGTTTTTT
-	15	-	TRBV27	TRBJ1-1	CASSSRSHRSGPAFF	TGTGCCAGCAGTTCTCGCTCCCACAGGTCCGGGCCCGCTTTCTTT
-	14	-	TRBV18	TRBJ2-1	CASSRPDSYNEQFF	TGTGCCAGCTCACGACCGGACAGCTACAATGAGCAGTTCTTC
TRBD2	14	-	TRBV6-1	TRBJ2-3	CASSRSGRADTQYF	TGTGCCAGCAGCCGTAGCGGGAGGGCTGATACGCAGTATTTT
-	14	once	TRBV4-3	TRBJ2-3	CASSQELVTDTQYF	TGCGCCAGCAGCCAAGAACTAGTCACAGATACGCAGTATTTT
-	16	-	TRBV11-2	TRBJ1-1	CASSLGQFSMNTEAFF	TGTGCCAGCAGCTTAGGACAGTTTTCCATGAACACTGAAGCTTTCTTT
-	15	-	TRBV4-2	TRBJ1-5	CASSQNQGSNQPQHF	TGTGCCAGCAGCCAAAACCAGGGGTCCAATCAGCCCCAGCATTTT
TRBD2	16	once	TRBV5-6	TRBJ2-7	CASSLYNSGRFYEQYF	TGTGCCAGCAGCTTGTATAATAGCGGGAGGTTCTACGAGCAGTACTTC
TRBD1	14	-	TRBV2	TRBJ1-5	CASSADRGNQPQHF	TGTGCCAGCAGTGCAGACAGGGGCAATCAGCCCCAGCATTTT
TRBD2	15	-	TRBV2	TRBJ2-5	CASSDAGGTEETQYF	TGTGCCAGCAGTGATGCGGGAGGGACAGAAGAGACCCAGTACTTC
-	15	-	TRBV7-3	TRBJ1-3	CASSTKGVGGNTIYF	TGTGCCAGCAGCACCAAGGGAGTGGGAGGAAACACCATATATTTT
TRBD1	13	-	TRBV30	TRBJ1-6	CACRGLGNSPLHF	TGTGCCTGCAGGGGGCTGGGTAATTCACCCCTCCACTTT
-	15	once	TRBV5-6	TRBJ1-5	CASSRGAGGNQPQHF	TGTGCCAGCAGCCGTGGGGCAGGAGGCAATCAGCCCCAGCATTTT
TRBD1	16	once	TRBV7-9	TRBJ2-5	CASSLGDRGLQETQYF	TGTGCCAGCAGCTTAGGAGACAGGGGGCTCCAAGAGACCCAGTACTTC
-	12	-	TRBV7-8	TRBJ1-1	CASSSDSLEAFF	TGTGCCAGCAGCTCAGACAGCCTTGAAGCTTTCTTT
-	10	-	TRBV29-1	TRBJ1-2	CSVGTTGYTF	TGCAGCGTTGGGACAACTGGCTACACCTTC
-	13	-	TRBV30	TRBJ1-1	CARSFRGNTEAFF	TGTGCCCGTTCGTTCAGGGGGAACACTGAAGCTTTCTTT
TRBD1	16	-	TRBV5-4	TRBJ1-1	CASSFPRQGGNTEAFF	TGTGCCAGCAGCTTTCCTCGACAGGGCGGGAACACTGAAGCTTTCTTT
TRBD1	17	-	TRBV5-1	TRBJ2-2	CASSLLEGQAKTGELFF	TGCGCCAGCAGCTTGTTGGAGGGACAGGCTAAGACCGGGGAGCTGTTTTTT
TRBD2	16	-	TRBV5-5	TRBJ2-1	CASSPTGLAGHNEQFF	TGTGCCAGCAGCCCGACGGGACTAGCGGGTCACAATGAGCAGTTCTTC
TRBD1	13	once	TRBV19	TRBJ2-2	CASSGTGSGELFF	TGTGCCAGTAGTGGGACAGGGTCCGGGGAGCTGTTTTTT
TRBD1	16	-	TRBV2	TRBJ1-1	CASSKGTARMNTEAFF	TGTGCCAGCAGTAAGGGGACAGCGAGAATGAACACTGAAGCTTTCTTT
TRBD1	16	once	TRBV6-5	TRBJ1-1	CASSYSTGSINTEAFF	TGTGCCAGCAGTTACTCGACAGGGAGTATCAACACTGAAGCTTTCTTT
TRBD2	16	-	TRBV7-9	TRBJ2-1	CASSLLAARGDNEQFF	TGTGCCAGCAGCTTATTGGCGGCCCGGGGGGACAATGAGCAGTTCTTC
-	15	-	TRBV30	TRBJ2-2	CAWSVRGRVAGELFF	TGTGCCTGGAGTGTAAGGGGCAGGGTTGCTGGGGAGCTGTTTTTT
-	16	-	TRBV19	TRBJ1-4	CASMGISGETNEKLFF	TGTGCCAGTATGGGAATTTCAGGGGAGACTAATGAAAAACTGTTTTTT
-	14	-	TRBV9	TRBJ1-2	CASSVAAQAYGYTF	TGTGCCAGCAGCGTAGCTGCACAGGCCTATGGCTACACCTTC
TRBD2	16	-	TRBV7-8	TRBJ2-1	CASSPWTSSSYNEQFF	TGTGCCAGCAGCCCGTGGACTAGCAGCTCCTACAATGAGCAGTTCTTC
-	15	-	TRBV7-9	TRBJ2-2	CASSLRGRVTGELFF	TGTGCCAGCAGCTTAAGGGGCAGAGTCACCGGGGAGCTGTTTTTT